These T cell receptor beta chains were read from a single sample in a study of T cells in localized non-small cell lung cancer. TCRdb's table, derived via immunoSEQ multiplex PCR, lists solely in-frame clones and lacks some. The data show approximately 52,000 clones, 86% seen once. Sequences were derived from peripheral blood, sampled before any cancer treatment. These receptors were obtained from a male donor aged 60 or over with stage III squamous cell lung carcinoma. Each CDR3 is given with its conserved first and last residue. D genes are given only for firm matches. Where a row states a size, it is once, few, many or the class of an expanded clone; other rows omit it.

TRBV5-6,NA,TRBJ1-2,NA,CASSSGGYGYTF,TGTGCCAGCAGCTCCGGGGGCTATGGCTACACCTTC
TRBV5-1,NA,TRBJ2-4,NA,CASSPGHAKNIQYF,TGCGCCAGCAGCCCGGGACATGCCAAAAACATTCAGTACTTC
TRBV28,NA,TRBJ1-2,TRBD1,CASRPDRRYYGYTF,TGTGCCAGCAGACCGGACAGGCGCTATTATGGCTACACCTTC
TRBV16,NA,TRBJ1-1,NA,CASSQIMGGTEAFF,TGTGCCAGCAGCCAAATCATGGGGGGAACTGAAGCTTTCTTT
TRBV9,NA,TRBJ1-6,NA,CASSAAQVYYNSPLHF,TGTGCCAGCAGCGCCGCCCAGGTGTACTATAATTCACCCCTCCACTTT
TRBV27,NA,TRBJ1-1,NA,CASSLNQRGSLNTEAFF,TGTGCCAGCAGTCTAAATCAAAGGGGCTCTCTTAACACTGAAGCTTTCTTT
TRBV28,NA,TRBJ2-7,NA,CASSFGGSYEQYF,TGTGCCAGCAGTTTCGGCGGTTCCTACGAGCAGTACTTC
TRBV7-2,NA,TRBJ2-5,TRBD2,CASSRDSGGAETQYF,TGTGCCAGCAGCAGGGATAGCGGGGGGGCGGAGACCCAGTACTTC
TRBV5-1,once,TRBJ1-1,NA,CASSLRSGNTEAFF,TGCGCCAGCAGCTTAAGGTCAGGAAACACTGAAGCTTTCTTT
TRBV30,NA,TRBJ2-7,TRBD1,CAWGRTGTYEQYF,TGTGCCTGGGGCCGGACAGGAACCTACGAGCAGTACTTC
TRBV7-2,once,TRBJ1-3,NA,CASSLLSGAGNTIYF,TGTGCCAGCAGCTTACTCTCCGGAGCCGGAAACACCATATATTTT
TRBV28,NA,TRBJ2-7,NA,CASSLTPRATNEQYF,TGTGCCAGCAGTTTAACCCCCAGGGCGACCAACGAGCAGTACTTC
TRBV7-9,NA,TRBJ2-7,TRBD2,CASSFTSGLTYEQYF,TGTGCCAGCAGCTTTACTAGCGGTTTAACCTACGAGCAGTACTTC
TRBV5-1,NA,TRBJ2-3,NA,CASSLGNSSSTDTQYF,TGCGCCAGCAGCTTGGGCAATAGCAGTAGCACAGATACGCAGTATTTT
TRBV21-1,NA,TRBJ2-6,NA,CASSKQRLSGANVLTF,TGTGCCAGCAGCAAACAGAGACTCTCTGGGGCCAACGTCCTGACTTTC
TRBV5-4,NA,TRBJ1-2,NA,CASGEGPTYGYTF,TGTGCCAGCGGGGAGGGGCCCACCTATGGCTACACCTTC
TRBV19,NA,TRBJ1-4,TRBD1,CASSVLGTEYEKLFF,TGTGCCAGTAGTGTCCTCGGGACAGAGTACGAAAAACTGTTTTTT
TRBV5-4,NA,TRBJ2-7,TRBD2,CASRRRTSGRVYEQYF,TGTGCCAGCAGGCGACGGACTAGCGGGAGAGTGTACGAGCAGTACTTC
TRBV5-4,NA,TRBJ2-3,TRBD2,CASSFMGLAAVSSTDTQYF,TGTGCCAGCAGCTTCATGGGACTAGCGGCCGTATCTAGCACAGATACGCAGTATTTT
TRBV18,NA,TRBJ1-1,NA,CASSPTALRGTEAFF,TGTGCCAGCTCACCAACAGCCCTCAGGGGCACTGAAGCTTTCTTT
TRBV7-2,once,TRBJ2-7,TRBD2,CASSLAISGGVLSYEQYF,TGTGCCAGCAGCTTAGCCATTAGCGGGGGGGTCCTCTCCTACGAGCAGTACTTC
TRBV6-1,NA,TRBJ1-2,NA,CASSEGGQYGYTF,TGTGCCAGCAGTGAAGGAGGACAGTATGGCTACACCTTC
TRBV15,NA,TRBJ2-2,NA,CATSRGRARGRDTGELFF,TGTGCCACCAGCAGAGGGAGGGCGCGGGGTCGGGACACCGGGGAGCTGTTTTTT
TRBV11-1,NA,TRBJ1-6,NA,CASSLEVSYNSPLHF,TGTGCCAGCAGCTTAGAGGTCTCCTATAATTCACCCCTCCACTTT
TRBV5-1,once,TRBJ1-1,NA,CASSSRQDAEAFF,TGCGCCAGCAGCAGCAGACAGGACGCTGAAGCTTTCTTT
TRBV27,NA,TRBJ1-5,NA,CASSLSGGLNQPQHF,TGTGCCAGCAGTTTATCGGGGGGGCTCAATCAGCCCCAGCATTTT
TRBV6-6,NA,TRBJ1-2,NA,CASSYSRTGYTF,TGTGCCAGCAGTTACTCGAGAACCGGCTACACCTTC
TRBV13,once,TRBJ2-7,NA,CASSLGTVTYEQYF,TGTGCCAGCAGCTTGGGGACGGTGACCTACGAGCAGTACTTC
TRBV14,once,TRBJ2-1,NA,CASSQGGRGEQFF,TGTGCCAGCAGCCAAGGAGGCAGGGGTGAGCAGTTCTTC
TRBV2,NA,TRBJ2-4,TRBD1,CASSAGQGAGKNIQYF,TGTGCCAGCAGCGCAGGACAGGGGGCGGGAAAGAACATTCAGTACTTC
TRBV9,NA,TRBJ2-3,TRBD2,CASSGLAGGWDTQYF,TGTGCCAGCAGCGGACTAGCGGGAGGATGGGATACGCAGTATTTT
TRBV6-1,NA,TRBJ1-5,NA,CASSSNQPQHF,TGTGCCAGCAGCAGTAATCAGCCCCAGCATTTT
TRBV11-1,NA,TRBJ2-7,NA,CASSLALRVDEQYF,TGTGCCAGCAGCTTAGCGCTAAGGGTCGACGAGCAGTACTTC
TRBV7-6,NA,TRBJ1-3,NA,CASSSSPGNSGNTIYF,TGTGCCAGCAGCTCGAGCCCCGGGAACTCTGGAAACACCATATATTTT
TRBV7-9,NA,TRBJ2-5,TRBD2,CASSPGTRDQETQYF,TGTGCCAGCAGCCCCGGGACTAGGGACCAAGAGACCCAGTACTTC
TRBV7-2,NA,TRBJ1-2,TRBD1,CASSSVVAGGYGYTF,TGTGCCAGCAGCTCTGTGGTAGCAGGGGGTTATGGCTACACCTTC
TRBV27,NA,TRBJ2-7,TRBD1,CASSVGQEPYEQYF,TGTGCCAGCAGTGTGGGACAGGAGCCCTACGAGCAGTACTTC
TRBV19,NA,TRBJ2-5,NA,CASSTTGWRETQYF,TGTGCCAGTAGTACCACAGGGTGGAGAGAGACCCAGTACTTC
TRBV4-3,NA,TRBJ2-7,NA,CASSQDPSSYEQYF,TGCGCCAGCAGCCAAGACCCCAGCTCCTACGAGCAGTACTTC
TRBV10-3,NA,TRBJ2-7,NA,CAINGTGAYEQYF,TGTGCCATCAATGGGACGGGGGCCTACGAGCAGTACTTC
TRBV5-8,NA,TRBJ2-5,NA,CASSLGVNNQETQYF,TGTGCCAGCAGCTTGGGGGTCAACAACCAAGAGACCCAGTACTTC
TRBV5-1,NA,TRBJ2-7,TRBD2,CASSNKTSGTYEQYF,TGCGCCAGCAGCAACAAGACTAGCGGGACCTACGAGCAGTACTTC